The sequence of this T cell receptor (beta chain) was determined in a study of cytomegalovirus exposure and HLA in healthy donors (dated by TCRdb to about 2017). Some background on the complete study: In an earlier analysis of 550 to 750 of the donors, approximately 300 Gb of sequence data and approximately 100 million unique TCR beta sequences from 150 million to 200 million T cells were reported. An early release covering roughly 640 HLA-typed donors comprised about 310 gigabases of sequencing data and approximately 85 million unique TCR sequences. Among the roughly 390 genotyped donors, approximately 76% belonged to the genetic ancestry cluster associated with self-reported Caucasian donors. The study was designed to test whether signatures of past pathogen exposure could be identified by cataloging public T cell receptors. The T cell repertoires of around 670 subjects were profiled by immunosequencing and related to cytomegalovirus serostatus. Along with the approximately 670-subject first cohort, a separate validation cohort of over a hundred different subjects was used. The study combined high-throughput TCR immunosequencing, statistical association of individual TCRs with disease status, and machine learning to predict cytomegalovirus infection status. A later analysis re-examined previously published TCR beta repertoires from about 670 donors and added high-resolution HLA genotyping to investigate patterns of TCR occurrence. In the later analysis, no new phenotypic data were used to find candidate immune exposures; instead, reliance was placed on TCR beta sequences and their occurrence across donors. In an earlier analysis of a few hundred of the donors, high-throughput TCR beta sequencing was used to judge whether each TCR beta V gene segment behaved as functional or pseudogenic. Donor age, sex, ethnicity and CMV serostatus were compiled alongside the repertoire data. A later genetic analysis used genome-wide SNP genotypes for about 65% of the 666 donors, treating that subset as a discovery cohort. Every discovery cohort repertoire had been produced on one sequencing platform. HLA typing included class I and class II loci at four-digit resolution. The number of typed donors differed by locus: about 629-630 for A, B, C, DRB1 and DQB1; 522 for DQA1; 606 for DPA1; and about 470 for DPB1. Roughly five DR-DQ haplotypes were treated as single units for association and clustering because of strong linkage in the cohort. Among roughly 400 genotyped donors of the cohort, an average of approximately 230,000 unique TCR beta nucleotide sequences were sequenced per donor, roughly 20% of them non-productive.

Relative to germline, V is 3 bases shorter and J is 4 bases shorter, with 10 bases between their ends. The CDR3 measures 14 amino acids from cysteine to phenylalanine. Only the CDR3 DNA stays, 42 bases, in frame from base 1. CDR1 and CDR2 were assigned from the germline V gene (reference sequence) as SGHKS and YYEKEE. Library preparation was by the immunoSEQ multiplex PCR assay. The multiplex PCR relied on a mix of 60 forward primers for TCR Vbeta segments and 13 reverse primers for TCR Jbeta segments. Amplification of the CDR3 region of rearranged TCR beta genes was performed with a multiplex PCR assay on genomic DNA. Amplified TCR beta libraries were sequenced as 87-base-pair reads on the Illumina HiSeq System. As for the authors' bioinformatics: A later analysis counted 75 million to 100 million unique TCR beta chains across the roughly 700 repertoires, and roughly 9.9 million of these chains were shared by at least two donors. To remove PCR and sequencing errors, raw reads were error-corrected and collapsed into unique sequences using a nearest-neighbor algorithm that merged closely related sequences. To assign V, D and J gene segments, CDR3 sequences were aligned to IMGT reference sequences. Each retained sequence needed at least a six-nucleotide match to both a V gene segment and a J gene segment. A rearrangement counted as productive if the CDR3 had no stop codons and remained in frame with V and J, and every other rearrangement counted as non-productive. Following IMGT convention, CDR3 was defined as the stretch from the second conserved V-encoded cysteine to the conserved J-encoded phenylalanine. The earlier analysis of 500 to 600 of the donors excluded sequences that lacked an unambiguous match to a single V gene segment. In an earlier analysis of approximately 560 of the donors, a V segment was called functional when productive rearrangements were above 56.7%, and segregating when the standard deviation between donors exceeded 5%. A statistical classification framework was built for diagnosing cytomegalovirus status from the catalog of TCR beta chain sequences. In a later analysis, TCR nucleotide sequences were compared against IMGT/GENE-DB human TR gene sequences so that V and J genes could be assigned. The TCRdist pipeline was used in a later analysis to assign CDR3 sequences and most-parsimonious VDJ recombination scenarios. A later analysis defined each TCR beta chain by its CDR3 amino acid sequence plus V-gene family, and excluded reads lacking a unique V-gene family. To address suspected cross-contamination and a sequencing artifact, a later analysis removed 592 highly shared, low-generation-probability nucleotide sequences. In a later analysis, a clonal expansion index for each public chain was calculated from normalized within-repertoire ranks of inferred template counts. In a later analysis, generation probabilities were computed using a VDJ recombination model fitted to out-of-frame rearrangements, and the results were checked against IGoR. Hypergeometric tests were used in a later analysis to score TCR-TCR, TCR-HLA and TCR-CMV co-occurrence, with a repertoire-size bias correction applied to the TCR pairs. False discovery rates were estimated in a later analysis by permuting HLA or CMV assignments 20 times. A later analysis grouped co-occurring TCRs with DBSCAN, adding TCRdist sequence similarity when clustering within HLA-allele-positive subsets. Repertoires with fewer than 30,000 or more than 120,000 public chains, plus five repertoires with anomalous nucleotide sharing, were excluded from co-occurrence clustering. The table comes from immuneACCESS by way of TCRdb, which keeps in-frame sequences with V and J called. Part of the clones is missing from these tables; in studies checked, under half for an unresolved V gene and the rest for unknown reasons. The V and J calls and clone size were taken over from that table, and D and trimming were inferred from the DNA. The sample table contains about 130,000 clones; only one count was recorded for about four fifths of them. 1% of the sample is held by the ten biggest clonotypes.

This clone has a handful of counts. Its binding antigen is unknown. No base quality information exists; no much larger clone differs at one position. The cohort was made up of approximately 700 healthy bone marrow donors. Cohort members were all nominally healthy when sampled, although unrecorded immune exposures were likely present. Of the 690 or so cohort members, 250 to 300 had a positive CMV serostatus and approximately 370 had a negative one, while no CMV serostatus was recorded for the donor. Each donor provided a peripheral blood sample, and peripheral blood mononuclear cells were used for TCR beta sequencing. Genomic DNA extraction from the blood cell samples was performed with the Qiagen DNeasy Blood Extraction Kit. General conclusions and limits of the study: V-gene and J-gene trimming of TCR beta chains was associated with a missense DCLRE1C variant in a later genetic analysis, and the association was replicated in an independent cohort. Most CMV-associated TCR beta chains appeared to be HLA-restricted in a later analysis, and the HLA associations seemed to be driven largely by CMV exposure. Several of the top co-occurrence clusters appeared to be linked to parvovirus B19, influenza, CMV and Epstein-Barr virus, according to a later analysis. In a later analysis, HLA-associated TCR beta chains were found to be more clonally expanded and to have lower generation probabilities than equally common non-associated chains. A cluster of highly shared sequence variants was judged likely to be a technical artifact of the sequencing pipeline. At a false discovery rate of 0.05, a later analysis linked about 17,000 TCR beta sequences to specific HLA alleles. Sequencing depth was assumed to be roughly uniform across donors in the presence/absence analyses, though that assumption may not hold. Assigning TCR associations to individual alleles was difficult when HLA alleles, especially DR and DQ, strongly co-occurred. This cohort had only TCR beta chains sequenced, and the lack of alpha or paired-chain data limited which features could be detected. It was suggested by the authors that the approach could potentially be generalized to other disease states and immunological phenotypes. HLA typing was unavailable for some donors at each locus, so association tests used only the typed subset. A total of roughly 160 TCR beta chains were listed by the study as associated with cytomegalovirus. A later genetic analysis reported fewer N-insertions in productive TCRs among donors in an Asian-associated ancestry cluster than the roughly 700-donor mean. Immune exposure information for the cohort was limited to CMV serostatus. Correlated functional status among segregating V segments might reflect linkage disequilibrium, but an unknown experimental factor could not be ruled out. A further reported finding was that TCR beta sequences accurately predicted the HLA-A and HLA-B alleles for most subjects in the first cohort. A later analysis found that TCR association rates varied across HLA loci, with DRB1 alleles showing the most associated TCRs and HLA-C alleles the fewest. Three of the identified cytomegalovirus-associated TCR beta chains were confirmed in vitro to be specific for cytomegalovirus antigens. Broadly in line with IMGT annotations, most TCR beta V segments showed up in productive rearrangements about 90% or about 30% of the time in an earlier analysis of around 550 of the donors. Across donors, most TCR sequences were observed very rarely, whereas some public TCRs were present in many individuals. Some IMGT-functional V segments, including TRBV6-2 and TRBV6-3, could not be distinguished by the 87-base-pair reads and were therefore excluded. Because counts were too low, about 18 rarely observed V segments, including chromosome 9 orphons, were excluded from the earlier analysis of around 590 of the donors. In both the original and validation cohorts, the classifier was reported to diagnose cytomegalovirus status with high specificity and sensitivity.

This TCR was sampled from a human donor in good health. This sequence uses TRBV5-5 and TRBJ1-4; the D gene identity is not certain. The specimen sequenced was PBMCs. The CDR3 in this case is CASSSGTLNEKLFF. Here is the DNA: TGTGCCAGCAGCTCAGGAACCCTTAATGAAAAACTGTTTTTT.